These 24 T cell receptor beta chains came from one sample sequenced in a study of T cell changes during pregnancy in multiple sclerosis. Profiling relied on immunoSEQ multiplex PCR, and the TCRdb table lists in-frame clones only, not all of them. Counted here are under 85,000 clones, roughly nine tenths occurring once; the ten biggest clones make up approximately 0.2%. The sample was CD4+ T cells from peripheral blood mononuclear cells, taken before pregnancy. These TCRs come from a female donor with multiple sclerosis, enrolled in a pregnancy study.

The gene calls are TRBV28 and TRBJ1-6; D remains ambiguous. Germline loops: CDR1 MDHEN, CDR2 SYDVKM. The ends were cut back, 3 bases at V and 7 bases at J, with 7 bases in the middle. The CDR3 is 13 amino acids. The CDR3 here is CASSFRGNSPLHF. CDR3 DNA: TGTGCCAGCAGTTTCCGCGGGAATTCACCCCTCCACTTT.

The chain combines TRBV9 with TRBJ2-7; 10 nucleotides line up with TRBD2. CDR3 length equals 14 residues. Germline values: CDR1 SGDLS, CDR2 YYNGEE. The V gene end was trimmed by 0 bases and the J gene end by 12 bases; junction bases not matched to a gene: 9. The CDR3 spells CASSVGSLAGESYF. The CDR3 DNA reads as TGTGCCAGCAGCGTAGGGAGTCTAGCGGGAGAGTCGTACTTC.

This clone appeared a single time. V is TRBV6-4 and J is TRBJ1-1; TRBD1 agrees at 9 bases. The germline V gene has CDR1 MRHNA and CDR2 SNTAGT. V lost 0 bases, J lost 0 bases, and 20 bases stayed unmatched. The CDR3 spans 22 residues. The CDR3 sequence: CASSDSNSEWVNRGRLNTEAFF. The CDR3 DNA follows: TGTGCCAGCAGTGACTCTAATTCTGAGTGGGTTAACAGGGGGCGTTTGAACACTGAAGCTTTCTTT.

The chain carries TRBV9 and TRBJ1-4, with 7 bases matching TRBD1. Germline V gene data show CDR1 as SGDLS and CDR2 as YYNGEE. The V gene end was trimmed by 2 bases and the J gene end by 7 bases; junction bases not matched to a gene: 11. This CDR3 comprises 16 residues. CDR3 bases: TGTGCCAGCAGCGTCGCTCCGACAGGGCCATCTGAAAAACTGTTTTTT. It specifies CASSVAPTGPSEKLFF.

The rearrangement joins TRBV6-1 to TRBJ2-1; 9 bases map to TRBD2. The CDR3 has 14 residues. Per the germline V gene, CDR1 is MNHNS and CDR2 is SASEGT. The ends lost 8 bases at V and 4 bases at J; junction bases unmatched: 6. CDR3 protein: CASCASGTYNEQFF. In nucleotides, the CDR3 is TGTGCCAGCTGTGCTAGCGGGACTTACAATGAGCAGTTCTTC.

Remarks on this clone: In the same sample, other DNA sequences code for this CDR3. This chain uses TRBV9 with TRBJ2-7; 8 bases line up with TRBD2. V dropped 0 bases and J dropped 0; count of bases not matched to a gene: 2. The CDR3 totals 15 residues. The germline V gene has CDR1 SGDLS and CDR2 YYNGEE. The CDR3 loop reads CASSVGSGGSYEQYF. CDR3 nucleotide sequence: TGTGCCAGCAGCGTAGGGAGCGGGGGCTCCTACGAGCAGTACTTC.

The chain carries TRBV5-1 and TRBJ2-5; 8 bases map to TRBD1. The CDR3 length is 15 residues. Per the germline V gene, CDR1 is SGHRS and CDR2 is YFSETQ. V trimming: 0 bases; J trimming: 4 bases; junction bases outside the gene matches: 5. CDR3 sequence: CASSLGRQGRETQYF. CDR3 DNA sequence: TGCGCCAGCAGCTTGGGGCGACAGGGGAGAGAGACCCAGTACTTC.

V usage is TRBV6-5 and J usage is TRBJ1-1; TRBD1 aligns across 7 bases. The J segment lost 2 bases and the V segment lost 5 bases, leaving 8 bases of the junction unmatched. Germline V gene lookup returns CDR1 MNHEY and CDR2 SVGAGI. CDR3 length: 15 amino acids. CDR3 sequence reads: CASSRPGQANTEAFF. The CDR3 DNA is TGTGCCAGCAGTAGGCCCGGACAGGCAAACACTGAAGCTTTCTTT.

This sequence joins TRBV28 and TRBJ1-4; TRBD1 is a possible D gene (5 bases). Germline V gene data show CDR1 as MDHEN and CDR2 as SYDVKM. Trimming removed 5 bases from V and 11 bases from J, with 18 bases in between. The CDR3 runs 14 residues. CDR3 DNA sequence: TGTGCCAGCAGTCCCGGGACTAGGGAGGAGAAACTGTTTTTT. This translates into CASSPGTREEKLFF.

The chain links TRBV5-6 to TRBJ1-5; tentatively, D is TRBD1 (6 bases). The CDR3 loop spans 15 amino acids. The V gene lost 5 bases and the J gene lost 7 bases, with 19 bases spanning the gap. Germline CDR1 is SGHDT and CDR2 is YYEEEE. In nucleotides, the CDR3 is TGTGCCAGCAGGGGGACACCCTTCGAGGAGCAGCCCCAGCATTTT. Its translation: CASRGTPFEEQPQHF.

The J gene is TRBJ1-5, the V gene TRBV6-1; a possible D gene is TRBD1 (6 bases). This CDR3 region has 18 residues. V lost 0 bases to trimming and J lost 1 base, with 16 bases between them. CDR1 and CDR2 (germline): MNHNS, SASEGT. CDR3 residues: CASSEAPGEPLSNQPQHF. The DNA for the CDR3 is TGTGCCAGCAGTGAAGCCCCAGGGGAGCCCTTGAGCAATCAGCCCCAGCATTTT.

The chain couples TRBV11-3 to TRBJ2-5; TRBD2 aligns across 11 bases. Unmatched junction bases numbered 7, after V lost 5 bases and J lost 5 bases. This CDR3 has 15 amino acids. Germline CDR1 is SGHNT and CDR2 is YENEEA. The CDR3 nucleotides read TGTGCCAGCAGCCGACTAGCGGGACATGGGGAGACCCAGTACTTC. Translated: CASSRLAGHGETQYF.

The gene calls are TRBV2 and TRBJ2-3, with D hard to call. V gave up 6 bases and J gave up 0 bases, with 13 bases separating them. CDR3 length: 15 amino acids. CDR1 is SNHLY, CDR2 FYNNEI, per germline. Here the CDR3 reads CASRRGPGSTDTQYF. The CDR3 DNA follows: TGTGCCAGCAGGCGTGGGCCAGGAAGCACAGATACGCAGTATTTT.

The J gene is TRBJ2-7, the V gene TRBV7-6; possibly TRBD2 for D (5 bases). V dropped 6 bases and J dropped 4 bases, with 19 bases sitting between them. The CDR3 runs to 15 residues. Per the germline V gene, CDR1 is SGHVS and CDR2 is FNYEAQ. The CDR3: CASSPIPGFSYEQYF. The DNA for the CDR3 is TGTGCCAGCAGTCCTATCCCGGGATTCTCGTACGAGCAGTACTTC.

The chain couples TRBV9 to TRBJ2-1; 9 nucleotides line up with TRBD2. Germline CDR1 reads SGDLS; CDR2 reads YYNGEE. The trim removed 5 bases at V and 0 bases at J, leaving 9 bases unmatched. The CDR3 runs to 17 residues. The CDR3 region has the DNA TGTGCCAGCAGTTCTACTAGCGGGTTGAGCTCCTACAATGAGCAGTTCTTC. It encodes CASSSTSGLSSYNEQFF. Together with reference TRBV9 and TRBJ2-1, the CDR3 gives the full variable domain: DSGVTQTPKHLITATGQRVTLRCSPRSGDLSVYWYQQSLDQGLQFLIQYYNGEERAKGNILERFSAQQFPDLHSELNLSSLELGDSALYFCASSSTSGLSSYNEQFFGPGTRLTVL.

The CDR3 reads CASSGSGTRYSNQPQHF. For the CDR3, the DNA is TGTGCCAGCAGCGGATCCGGGACAAGATATAGCAATCAGCCCCAGCATTTT. The V gene is TRBV21-1, the J gene TRBJ1-5; TRBD1 is taken as the D call from the table, unchecked against the DNA. TRBV21-1 is a listed pseudogene. This CDR3 comprises 17 residues.

This chain connects TRBV7-6 to TRBJ2-3; 9 nucleotides match TRBD1. Trimming cost V 3 bases and J 1 base; bases outside gene matches: 8. The CDR3 loop spans 17 amino acids. Germline V gene lookup returns CDR1 SGHVS and CDR2 FNYEAQ. The CDR3 reads CASSFKTGGFGTDTQYF. The CDR3 bases are TGTGCCAGCAGCTTCAAAACAGGGGGCTTCGGCACAGATACGCAGTATTTT.

The rearrangement joins TRBV5-1 to TRBJ2-7; no clear D. The V gene lost 0 bases and the J gene lost 7 bases, with 14 bases spanning the gap. CDR1 is SGHRS, CDR2 YFSETQ, per germline. The CDR3 is 14 amino acids. CDR3 in amino acids: CASSLGLLAWEQYF. The CDR3 DNA is TGCGCCAGCAGCTTGGGGTTATTAGCCTGGGAGCAGTACTTC.

This rearrangement joins TRBV25-1 to TRBJ1-2; 8 bases fit TRBD1. The CDR3 extends over 14 amino acids. Per germline, CDR1 MGHDK and CDR2 SYGVNS. Trimming cost V 8 bases and J 10 bases; bases outside gene matches: 15. CDR3 in DNA: TGTGCCAGCGCATCCGTGGGGACAGGATTTAACTACACCTTC. Its protein product is CASASVGTGFNYTF.

The chain joins TRBV6-1 to TRBJ1-5, with D unclear. Trimming took 1 base from V and 0 from J, leaving 16 bases between them. The CDR3 spans 18 residues. Germline V CDR1 and CDR2: MNHNS, SASEGT. CDR3 sequence: CASSEGALNRYSNQPQHF. In DNA, the CDR3 is TGTGCCAGCAGTGAAGGGGCCCTAAACCGTTATAGCAATCAGCCCCAGCATTTT.

The chain has TRBV4-2 and TRBJ1-5; D unclear. Germline lookup yields CDR1 LGHNA and CDR2 YNFKEQ. Trimming took 0 bases from V and 5 from J, leaving 14 bases between them. The CDR3 consists of 16 residues. CDR3 amino acids: CASSQDPGRKDQPQHF. The CDR3 bases are TGTGCCAGCAGCCAAGATCCGGGGAGGAAGGATCAGCCCCAGCATTTT.

This chain joins TRBV5-6 and TRBJ1-6; D remains unclear. From germline, CDR1 is SGHDT and CDR2 YYEEEE. The CDR3 has 15 residues. V lost 0 bases to trimming and J lost 6 bases, with 10 bases between them. The CDR3 protein is CASSLVGRTNSPLHF. The CDR3 nucleotides are TGTGCCAGCAGCTTGGTTGGGAGAACTAATTCACCCCTCCACTTT.

CDR3 loop: CASSEAIRGQPPYEQYF. CDR3 DNA sequence: TGTGCCAGCAGTGAAGCTATCAGGGGGCAACCTCCCTACGAGCAGTACTTC. The V and J genes are TRBV6-1 and TRBJ2-7, with 8 bases identical to TRBD1. The J segment lost 2 bases and the V segment lost 0 bases, leaving 9 bases of the junction unmatched. The V gene's germline CDR1 is MNHNS and CDR2 SASEGT. The CDR3 is made up of 17 amino acids.

This clone was counted only a few times. J is TRBJ1-2 and V is TRBV10-1; 8 positions match TRBD1. The germline V gene encodes CDR1 WNHNN and CDR2 SYGVQD (reference sequence). The trim removed 0 bases at V and 7 bases at J, leaving 1 base unmatched. This CDR3 region has 13 residues. The CDR3 protein is CASSESGQAGYTF. DNA of the CDR3: TGCGCCAGCAGTGAGTCGGGACAGGCTGGCTACACCTTC.